The TCR beta chain described here comes from a study of monozygotic twins with inflammatory bowel disease. Findings of the study overall: Individual T cell subtypes were not distinguishable. No one strong IBD-associated signal or clonotype was supported.

TCRdb reworked the 5' RACE reads into one entry per CDR3 protein, no DNA. The sample table includes about 450,000 distinct CDR3 sequences. Note on this clonotype: The antigen remains undetermined.

Germline assignment: CDR1 SGDLS and CDR2 YYNGEE. This CDR3 spans 16 amino acids. Sequenced: blood. The clonotype originates from a human donor with ulcerative colitis or Crohn's disease, or a healthy co-twin of an affected twin (not recorded which). The chain is built from TRBV9 and TRBJ1-4; checking the TCRdb D call of TRBD1 is not possible without DNA. CDR3 sequence reads: CASSVGAGATNEKLFF.